The clone carrying this T cell receptor beta chain was recorded a few times. The target antigen is unknown. This sample stems from a study of identical twins. Overall study findings and caveats: A partial confounding effect on zero-insertion analyses could come from invariant MAIT and iNKT cells.

This CDR3 has 13 amino acids. Germline values: CDR1 LNHDA, CDR2 SQIVND (reference sequence). The V gene lost 5 bases and the J gene lost 3 bases, with 11 bases spanning the gap. TCRdb ran MiXCR on the 5' RACE reads and lists one entry per CDR3 protein. This table has 1.5 million to 2 million distinct CDR3 sequences, around 29% appearing once. The chain joins TRBV19 to TRBJ2-7; possibly TRBD1 or TRBD2 for D (5 bases each). Sequenced material: cord blood. The TCR originated in a newborn girl in good health. The CDR3 region is CASSRDALYEQYF. The CDR3 DNA is TGTGCCAGTAGTCGGGACGCCCTCTACGAGCAGTACTTC.